This TCR beta chain was sequenced for a study of Ad26.COV2.S vaccination and SARS-CoV-2 variants. Points on this clone: The antigen is unknown.

Profiled with immunoSEQ multiplex PCR; TCRdb holds only in-frame clones, not every one. The repertoire holds 97,000 or so clones, with about 78% as singletons. Germline V gene lookup returns CDR1 MGHRA and CDR2 YSYEKL. The germline V and J ends were trimmed by 0 bases and 4 bases, with 10 bases remaining between them. This CDR3 comprises 14 residues. Study results and limitations: Among vaccine recipients, spike-specific TCR breadth exceeded that of placebo recipients. Overall T cell responses may have been underestimated by the analyses of TCR breadth and depth. Following vaccination, spike-specific CD8+ and CD4+ T cell responses reportedly exhibited substantial breadth. Similar non-spike TCR breadth was seen in vaccine and placebo recipients.

The clonotype originates from a human donor who had recovered from COVID-19. Sample: peripheral blood, taken after recovery from COVID-19. The rearrangement uses TRBV4-1 and TRBJ2-7; D might be TRBD2 (6 bases). The CDR3 spells CASSQEGGWYEQYF. In nucleotides, the CDR3 is TGCGCCAGCAGCCAAGAAGGAGGGTGGTACGAGCAGTACTTC.